Here is one T cell receptor beta chain with its context. Only a few counts were recorded for this clone. This receptor's antigen is unknown. It has no much larger one-base neighbor in the sample; base qualities were not kept. The cohort was made up of roughly 670 healthy bone marrow donors. At the time of sampling, every cohort member was nominally healthy, though immune exposures that went unrecorded were likely present. The donor was CMV seronegative and belonged to the group of around 400 seronegative cohort members. A peripheral blood sample was provided by each donor, and peripheral blood mononuclear cells were used for TCR beta sequencing. Genomic DNA extraction from the blood cell samples was performed with the Qiagen DNeasy Blood Extraction Kit. This sample is part of a study of cytomegalovirus exposure and HLA in healthy donors (dated by TCRdb to between 2016 and 2019). For the wider study: An earlier analysis of approximately 640 of the donors reported 276 Gb of sequence data and about 100 million unique TCR beta sequences from 150 million to 200 million T cells. An early release covering roughly 640 HLA-typed donors comprised roughly 300 gigabases of sequencing data and 85 million to 100 million unique TCR sequences. The genetic ancestry cluster associated with self-reported Caucasian donors included roughly four fifths of the 300 to 400 genotyped donors. The study was designed to test whether signatures of past pathogen exposure could be identified by cataloging public T cell receptors. The study profiled the T cell repertoires of under 700 subjects by immunosequencing and related them to cytomegalovirus serostatus. A separate validation cohort of roughly 110 different subjects was used in addition to the approximately 640-subject first cohort. High-throughput TCR immunosequencing, statistical association of individual TCRs with disease status, and machine learning were combined to predict cytomegalovirus infection status. In a later analysis, previously published TCR beta repertoires from several hundred donors were re-analyzed and high-resolution HLA genotyping was added so that TCR occurrence patterns could be studied. Rather than drawing on any new phenotypic data, the later analysis identified candidate immune exposures from TCR beta sequences and the way those sequences occurred across donors. In an earlier analysis of roughly 580 of the donors, high-throughput TCR beta sequencing was used to judge whether each TCR beta V gene segment behaved as functional or pseudogenic. Donor age, sex, ethnicity and CMV serostatus were compiled together with the repertoire data. In a later genetic analysis, genome-wide SNP genotypes for about three fifths of the 666 donors were used, and that subset was treated as a discovery cohort. Every discovery cohort repertoire had been produced on one sequencing platform. Class I and class II HLA loci were covered by the typing at four-digit resolution. Typing coverage varied by locus: about 629-640 donors for A, B, C, DRB1 and DQB1; 522 for DQA1; approximately 610 for DPA1; approximately 490 for DPB1. Several DR-DQ haplotypes were treated as single units for association and clustering because of strong linkage in the cohort. Across about 370 genotyped donors of the cohort, an average of roughly 250,000 unique TCR beta nucleotide sequences per donor were sequenced, and roughly a sixth of those sequences were non-productive. The investigation overall reported the following: A further reported finding was that TCR beta sequences accurately predicted the HLA-A and HLA-B alleles for most subjects in the first cohort. The presence/absence analyses assumed that sequencing depth was roughly uniform across donors, and that assumption may not be true. Only TCR beta chains were sequenced in this cohort, and the absence of alpha or paired-chain data limited detectable features. The earlier analysis of 587 of the donors excluded around 17 rarely observed V segments, including chromosome 9 orphons, because counts were too low. A cluster of highly shared sequence variants was judged likely to represent a technical artifact of the sequencing pipeline. A later genetic analysis reported fewer N-insertions in productive TCRs among donors in an Asian-associated ancestry cluster than the 666-donor mean. Linkage disequilibrium might explain the correlated functional status among segregating V segments, but an unknown experimental factor could not be ruled out. Assigning TCR associations to individual alleles was difficult when HLA alleles, especially DR and DQ, strongly co-occurred. In both the original and validation cohorts, the classifier was reported to diagnose cytomegalovirus status with high specificity and sensitivity. Several of the top co-occurrence clusters appeared to be linked to parvovirus B19, influenza, CMV and Epstein-Barr virus, according to a later analysis. A few of the identified cytomegalovirus-associated TCR beta chains were confirmed in vitro to be specific for cytomegalovirus antigens. A later analysis found that HLA-associated TCR beta chains were more clonally expanded and had lower generation probabilities than equally common non-associated chains. The authors suggested that the approach could potentially be generalized to other disease states and immunological phenotypes. An association between a missense DCLRE1C variant and V-gene and J-gene trimming of TCR beta chains was found in a later genetic analysis and replicated in an independent cohort. The only immune exposure information available for the cohort was CMV serostatus. Specific HLA alleles were associated with 15,000 to 20,000 TCR beta sequences at a false discovery rate of 0.05 in a later analysis. Most TCR sequences were observed very rarely across donors, whereas some public TCRs were present in many individuals. According to a later analysis, most CMV-associated TCR beta chains appeared to be HLA-restricted, and the HLA associations seemed to be driven largely by CMV exposure. Because some donors lacked HLA typing at each locus, the association tests relied only on the typed subset. In a later analysis, the rate of TCR association differed among HLA loci, with DRB1 alleles having the most associated TCRs and HLA-C alleles having the fewest. An earlier analysis of some 590 of the donors showed that most TCR beta V segments appeared in productive rearrangements either about 87% or about 30% of the time, which broadly matched IMGT annotations. The study gave a list of 150 to 200 TCR beta chains associated with cytomegalovirus.

To prepare the library, the immunoSEQ multiplex PCR assay was applied. The multiplex PCR relied on a mix of 60 forward primers for TCR Vbeta segments and 13 reverse primers for TCR Jbeta segments. The CDR3 region of rearranged TCR beta genes was amplified from genomic DNA by a multiplex PCR assay. The Illumina HiSeq System was used to sequence the amplified TCR beta libraries as 87-base-pair reads. The authors' analysis ran thus. In a later analysis, 70 million to 95 million unique TCR beta chains were counted across the roughly 670 repertoires, and around 10 million of these chains were shared by at least two donors. To remove PCR and sequencing errors, raw reads were error-corrected and collapsed into unique sequences using a nearest-neighbor algorithm that merged closely related sequences. CDR3 sequences were aligned to IMGT reference sequences to assign V, D and J gene segments. For a sequence to be retained, at least a six-nucleotide match to both a V gene segment and a J gene segment was required. A rearrangement was called productive if the CDR3 had no stop codons and remained in frame with V and J, and every other rearrangement was called non-productive. CDR3 was defined according to IMGT convention as the region running from the second conserved V-encoded cysteine to the conserved J-encoded phenylalanine. The earlier analysis of some 580 of the donors excluded any sequence lacking an unambiguous match to a single V gene segment. An earlier analysis of several hundred of the donors called V segments functional above 56.7% productive rearrangements and segregating when the between-donor standard deviation exceeded 5%. A statistical classification framework was developed to diagnose cytomegalovirus status using the catalog of TCR beta chain sequences. V and J gene assignment, in a later analysis, came from comparing TCR nucleotide sequences with IMGT/GENE-DB human TR gene sequences. Using the TCRdist pipeline, a later analysis assigned CDR3 sequences along with most-parsimonious VDJ recombination scenarios. In a later analysis, each TCR beta chain was defined by its CDR3 amino acid sequence together with its V-gene family, and reads lacking a unique V-gene family were excluded. To address suspected cross-contamination and a sequencing artifact, a later analysis removed 550 to 750 highly shared, low-generation-probability nucleotide sequences. A later analysis calculated a clonal expansion index for each public chain from normalized within-repertoire ranks of inferred template counts. In a later analysis, generation probabilities were computed with a VDJ recombination model fitted to out-of-frame rearrangements, and the resulting probabilities were checked against IGoR. A later analysis scored TCR-TCR, TCR-HLA and TCR-CMV co-occurrence with hypergeometric tests, applying a repertoire-size bias correction to TCR pairs. To estimate false discovery rates, a later analysis permuted the HLA or CMV assignments 20 times. In a later analysis, co-occurring TCRs were grouped using DBSCAN, with TCRdist sequence similarity added in when clustering inside HLA-allele-positive subsets. Repertoires with fewer than 30,000 or more than 120,000 public chains, plus five repertoires with anomalous nucleotide sharing, were excluded from co-occurrence clustering. Held by TCRdb, this immuneACCESS table contains in-frame sequences only and omits some clones. Under half of the omission traces to an unresolved V gene where checked; the cause of the rest is unknown. V and J calls and clone size come straight from that table; D and trimming were deduced from the DNA. A total of 110,000 to 150,000 clones appear in this sample, around 82% of them only once. The ten most abundant clones make up around 3.2% of the sample.

The TCR comes from a female donor in good health and CMV-seronegative. The sequenced sample was PBMCs.

Here the CDR3 is given as CASSFGQGAIYGYTF. The nucleotide sequence reads as follows: TGTGCCAGCAGCTTTGGACAGGGGGCAATCTATGGCTACACCTTC. The chain was built from TRBV7-9 and TRBJ1-2; 11 middle bases align to TRBD1. There are 15 amino acids in the CDR3, from cysteine to phenylalanine inclusive. Only the CDR3 region is kept as DNA, spanning 45 bases read in frame from base 1. V and J are trimmed by 3 bases and 4 bases, and the gene matches miss 4 bases of the junction. The germline V gene encodes CDR1 SEHNR and CDR2 FQNEAQ (reference sequence).